Listed here are 28 T cell receptor beta chains from one sample, sequenced in a study of CD8+ T cells in alopecia areata. The treatment denotes: oral pan-JAK inhibitor, 5-10 mg twice daily. RNA extraction was followed by reverse transcription into cDNA, which acted as the sequencing template. Repertoires were generated with immunoSEQ multiplex PCR, while TCRdb's copy carries only in-frame clones and drops some. The sample shows 200,000 to 250,000 clones, more than 45% of them seen only once. The material was CD4+ T cells sorted from blood, obtained at week 4, from a patient treated with tofacitinib. Receptors originate from a human donor with alopecia areata.

The chain is built from TRBV11-2 and TRBJ2-1, with D perhaps assigned TRBD1 or TRBD2 (6 bases each). Germline CDR1 is SGHAT and CDR2 is FQNNGV. Trimming took off 5 bases at V and 8 bases at J, with 13 bases between the two ends. This CDR3 contains 13 residues. The CDR3 loop reads CASSEGGAHEQFF. CDR3 DNA sequence: TGTGCCAGCAGCGAGGGGGGAGCCCATGAGCAGTTCTTC.

This clone was seen a few times. V usage is TRBV7-8 and J usage is TRBJ2-6; D may be TRBD2 (5 bases). V dropped 5 bases and J dropped 0 bases, with 14 bases sitting between them. The CDR3 is 17 amino acids. From germline, CDR1 is SGHVS and CDR2 FQNEAQ. DNA of the CDR3: TGTGCCAGCAGCCCGGGATTTACCTACTCTGGGGCCAACGTCCTGACTTTC. Residues: CASSPGFTYSGANVLTF.

This clone was seen a few times. The junction does not match germline at one end; this may be a read error. The chain uses TRBV11-2 and TRBJ2-7; D not certain. This CDR3 region has 15 residues. Germline V gene sequence: CDR1 SGHAT, CDR2 FQNNGV. CDR3 region: CASSQDSVPSYEQYF. CDR3 coding DNA: TGCGCCAGCAGCCAAGATTCGGTCCCCTCCTACGAGCAGTACTTC. The variable domain in full, completed from reference TRBV11-2 and TRBJ2-7, reads EAGVAQSPRYKIIEKRQSVAFWCNPISGHATLYWYQQILGQGPKLLIQFQNNGVVDDSQLPKDRFSAERLKGVDSTLKIQPAKLEDSAVYLCASSQDSVPSYEQYFGPGTRLTVT.

V and J are TRBV25-1 and TRBJ2-1; D possibly corresponds to TRBD2 (6 bases). Per germline, CDR1 MGHDK and CDR2 SYGVNS. The V gene lost 1 base and the J gene lost 11 bases, with 9 bases spanning the gap. This CDR3 is built from 12 residues. The CDR3 loop is CASSESTSKQFF. The CDR3 region has the DNA TGTGCCAGCAGTGAATCAACTAGCAAGCAGTTCTTC.

The chain couples TRBV15 to TRBJ1-3, with D hard to call. The CDR3 runs 14 residues. V was shortened by 0 bases and J by 2 bases, with 5 bases between the two germline ends. Germline CDR1 reads LNHNV; CDR2 reads YYDKDF (reference sequence). CDR3 in DNA: TGTGCCACCAGCAGAGATGCGGCTGGAAACACCATATATTTT. Encoded protein: CATSRDAAGNTIYF.

The chain employs TRBV12-5 and TRBJ1-2; D gene ambiguous. V shed 0 bases and J shed 2 bases, with 13 bases lying between them. The CDR3 totals 16 residues. Germline CDR1 is LGHNT and CDR2 is FRNRAP. The CDR3 is CASGLVPSGINYGYTF. The CDR3 nucleotides read TGTGCTAGTGGTTTGGTCCCCTCGGGAATCAACTATGGCTACACCTTC.

V and J are TRBV19 and TRBJ2-3, with no clear D. This CDR3 is built from 15 residues. Trimming pared 3 bases from V and 0 bases from J, leaving 10 bases between. In germline, CDR1 is LNHDA, CDR2 SQIVND (reference sequence). As DNA, the CDR3 is TGTGCCAGTAGTATCTGGGCAGCTAGCACAGATACGCAGTATTTT. It translates to CASSIWAASTDTQYF. Full variable domain (rest looked up from reference TRBV19 and TRBJ2-3): DGGITQSPKYLFRKEGQNVTLSCEQNLNHDAMYWYRQDPGQGLRLIYYSQIVNDFQKGDIAEGYSVSREKKESFPLTVTSAQKNPTAFYLCASSIWAASTDTQYFGPGTRLTVL.

The rearrangement uses TRBV29-1 and TRBJ2-1; 10 bases fit TRBD2. After removal of 7 bases from V and 2 bases from J, the junction contained 5 bases not matched to a gene. The CDR3 totals 14 residues. From germline, CDR1 is SQVTM and CDR2 ANQGSEA. The DNA for the CDR3 is TGCAGCGGCCTACTAGCGGGGCCCTACAATGAGCAGTTCTTC. Translation gives CSGLLAGPYNEQFF.

This clone was found a few times. CDR3 loop: CASNPNSNSNQPQHF. CDR3 DNA sequence: TGTGCCAGCAATCCTAACAGCAATAGCAATCAGCCCCAGCATTTT. The V call is TRBV6-1, the J call TRBJ1-5; D is unclear. The CDR3 spans 15 residues. Trimming shortened V by 7 bases and J by 0 bases, and 13 bases separated the two germline ends. The germline gives CDR1 MNHNS, CDR2 SASEGT.

This clone was seen only a few times. CDR3 loop: CSVSFGLNTEAFF. CDR3 DNA: TGCAGCGTAAGTTTTGGTTTGAACACTGAAGCTTTCTTT. The V gene is TRBV29-1, the J gene TRBJ1-1; D unresolved. Germline values: CDR1 SQVTM, CDR2 ANQGSEA. V was clipped by 6 bases and J by 0 bases, with 11 bases between them. The CDR3 is 13 amino acids. Filled out from reference TRBV29-1 and TRBJ1-1, the complete variable domain reads SAVISQKPSRDICQRGTSLTIQCQVDSQVTMMFWYRQQPGQSLTLIATANQGSEATYESGFVIDKFPISRPNLTFSTLTVSNMSPEDSSIYLCSVSFGLNTEAFFGQGTRLTVV.

In this sample, this clone turned up a few times. The chain combines TRBV19 with TRBJ2-3; the D gene is possibly TRBD1 (6 bases). This CDR3 region has 15 residues. V lost 7 bases and J lost 4, with 18 bases in between. Per germline, CDR1 LNHDA and CDR2 SQIVND (reference sequence). The CDR3 loop is CASMQPGEVADTQYF. The CDR3 DNA reads as TGTGCCAGTATGCAACCAGGGGAAGTAGCAGATACGCAGTATTTT.

This clone was counted many times. Other DNA sequences in this sample translate to the same CDR3. V usage is TRBV29-1 and J usage is TRBJ2-7, with D perhaps TRBD1 (7 bases). The length of the CDR3 is 12 residues. Germline loops: CDR1 SQVTM, CDR2 ANQGSEA. Trimming removed 4 bases at V and 3 bases at J, with 10 bases between. Here the CDR3 DNA reads TGCAGCGTTGGGCGGGACAGCTACGAGCAGTACTTC. This gives the protein CSVGRDSYEQYF.

Only a few counts were recorded for this clone. The same CDR3 arises from other DNA sequences in this sample as well. The CDR3 nucleotides read TGCGCCAGCAGCTTGGGACTAGCGGTCTACAATGAGCAGTTCTTC. Translating gives CASSLGLAVYNEQFF. The chain joins TRBV5-1 to TRBJ2-1; 9 bases align to TRBD2. The CDR3 runs to 15 residues. Germline assignment: CDR1 SGHRS and CDR2 YFSETQ. The ends lost 0 bases at V and 3 bases at J; junction bases unmatched: 1. Looking up the rest from reference TRBV5-1 and TRBJ2-1 gives the full variable domain: KAGVTQTPRYLIKTRGQQVTLSCSPISGHRSVSWYQQTPGQGLQFLFEYFSETQRNKGNFPGRFSGRQFSNSRSEMNVSTLELGDSALYLCASSLGLAVYNEQFFGPGTRLTVL.

V and J are TRBV6-1 and TRBJ2-4; D possibly corresponds to TRBD1 (7 bases). Trimming stripped 0 bases from V and 3 bases from J, with 15 bases between. The CDR3 consists of 17 residues. Germline V CDR1 and CDR2: MNHNS, SASEGT. The DNA of the CDR3 is TGTGCCAGCAGTGAAGCGGCGGAGGGGGCTTTCAAAAACATTCAGTACTTC. The encoded protein is CASSEAAEGAFKNIQYF.

V gene TRBV9 combines with J gene TRBJ1-2; 8 nucleotides match TRBD1. V trimming: 4 bases; J trimming: 4 bases; junction bases outside the gene matches: 9. The CDR3 length is 15 residues. Germline loops: CDR1 SGDLS, CDR2 YYNGEE. CDR3 DNA sequence: TGTGCCAGCAGCCCGGGACAGGATTACCCCTATGGCTACACCTTC. Amino acid sequence: CASSPGQDYPYGYTF.

The J gene is TRBJ1-2, the V gene TRBV27; D may be TRBD1 (6 bases). The CDR3 loop spans 14 amino acids. Trimming removed 6 bases from V and 4 bases from J, with 15 bases in between. In germline, CDR1 is MNHEY, CDR2 SMNVEV (reference sequence). CDR3 coding DNA: TGTGCCAGCAGCTATGACAGGCTCTCCTATGGCTACACCTTC. This encodes CASSYDRLSYGYTF.

The V gene is TRBV29-1, the J gene TRBJ2-7; unclear D gene. V lost 8 bases to trimming and J lost 6 bases, with 17 bases between them. Per germline, CDR1 SQVTM and CDR2 ANQGSEA. The CDR3 sequence is 12 residues long. Written as DNA, the CDR3 is TGCAGCTTCAGGACCATCCGTTCCGAGCAGTACTTC. Its translation: CSFRTIRSEQYF.

This clone has a single count. The chain combines TRBV5-1 with TRBJ1-5; no reliable D call. The CDR3 covers 14 residues. V gave up 1 base and J gave up 5 bases, with 10 bases separating them. In germline, CDR1 is SGHRS, CDR2 YFSETQ. CDR3 protein: CASSLFSRDQPQHF. CDR3 DNA sequence: TGCGCCAGCAGCTTGTTCTCTCGGGATCAGCCCCAGCATTTT.

This clone has only a few counts. The chain combines TRBV6-6 with TRBJ1-1; D is uncertain. The CDR3 spans 13 residues. Germline lookup yields CDR1 MNHNY and CDR2 SVGAGI (reference sequence). The V and J ends lost 2 bases and 4 bases respectively, with 8 bases between them. This CDR3 is CASSYIGSTEAFF. Written as DNA, the CDR3 is TGTGCCAGCAGTTACATCGGGAGCACTGAAGCTTTCTTT.

V and J are TRBV29-1 and TRBJ2-3, with D hard to call. Looked up from germline, CDR1 is SQVTM and CDR2 is ANQGSEA. The V end was cut by 4 bases, the J end by 10 bases, with 21 bases between. The CDR3 is made up of 14 amino acids. CDR3 sequence (DNA): TGCAGCGTTGTTCCCTTCTCCGGGCCAGACCCGCAGTATTTT. Encoded protein: CSVVPFSGPDPQYF.

This clone was picked up a small number of times. The chain is built from TRBV5-6 and TRBJ1-5; the D is unclear. The V and J ends lost 2 bases and 9 bases respectively, with 15 bases between them. This CDR3 contains 14 residues. Germline CDR1 SGHDT, CDR2 YYEEEE. The CDR3 nucleotides are TGTGCCAGCAGCTTATGGGCGGATTCCTCGCCCCAGCATTTT. Its translation is CASSLWADSSPQHF.

The genes are TRBV11-1 and TRBJ1-1; D is unclear. Germline V gives CDR1 SGHAT, CDR2 FQDESV (reference sequence). CDR3 size: 13 residues. Trimming cost V 5 bases and J 0 bases, with 7 bases left between them. The CDR3 loop is CASSRTVNTEAFF. The CDR3 DNA is TGTGCCAGCAGCCGGACGGTGAACACTGAAGCTTTCTTT. Filled out from reference TRBV11-1 and TRBJ1-1, the complete variable domain reads EAEVAQSPRYKITEKSQAVAFWCDPISGHATLYWYRQILGQGPELLVQFQDESVVDDSQLPKDRFSAERLKGVDSTLKIQPAELGDSAMYLCASSRTVNTEAFFGQGTRLTVV.

In this sample, this clone turned up a few times. The CDR3 loop is CASSWASTDTQYF. CDR3 nucleotides: TGCGCCAGCAGCTGGGCAAGCACAGATACGCAGTATTTT. The rearrangement links TRBV5-1 to TRBJ2-3; D ambiguous. Trimming removed 3 bases from V and 0 bases from J, with 5 bases in between. CDR3 length: 13 amino acids. Germline V gives CDR1 SGHRS, CDR2 YFSETQ. The whole variable domain, remainder taken from reference TRBV5-1 and TRBJ2-3, is KAGVTQTPRYLIKTRGQQVTLSCSPISGHRSVSWYQQTPGQGLQFLFEYFSETQRNKGNFPGRFSGRQFSNSRSEMNVSTLELGDSALYLCASSWASTDTQYFGPGTRLTVL.

This chain links TRBV29-1 with TRBJ1-1; D gene ambiguous. The CDR3 has 13 amino acids. Germline loops: CDR1 SQVTM, CDR2 ANQGSEA. Trimming removed 2 bases from V and 5 bases from J, with 12 bases in between. The CDR3 DNA reads as TGCAGCGTTGAAAGGCCGCTCGCTACTGAAGCTTTCTTT. It codes for CSVERPLATEAFF.

This clone has more than one count but fewer than ten. The J gene is TRBJ2-7, the V gene TRBV7-2; the D is unclear. Germline V gene sequence: CDR1 SGHTA, CDR2 FQGNSA. The CDR3 has 14 amino acids. With 0 bases removed from V and 3 bases from J, the gap between germline ends came to 9 bases. The CDR3 here is CASSLAGPYYEQYF. In DNA form, the CDR3 reads TGTGCCAGCAGCTTAGCCGGACCGTACTACGAGCAGTACTTC.

Comment on this clone: The same CDR3 is also encoded by other DNA sequences in this sample. The chain employs TRBV29-1 and TRBJ2-3; 7 bases align to TRBD1. Germline assignment: CDR1 SQVTM and CDR2 ANQGSEA. The CDR3 runs to 13 residues. J was trimmed by 2 bases and V by 3 bases; bases with no gene match: 2. CDR3 protein: CSVEGQLTDTQYF. In nucleotides, the CDR3 is TGCAGCGTTGAGGGACAGCTCACAGATACGCAGTATTTT.

The chain uses TRBV7-3 and TRBJ2-7; 7 bases map to TRBD2. The J segment lost 4 bases and the V segment lost 2 bases, leaving 2 bases of the junction unmatched. This CDR3 contains 13 residues. Germline V CDR1 and CDR2: SGHTA, FQGTGA. CDR3 region: CASSLGREYEQYF. The CDR3 nucleotides are TGTGCCAGCAGCTTAGGGCGGGAGTACGAGCAGTACTTC. The complete variable domain, with remaining parts taken from reference TRBV7-3 and TRBJ2-7, reads GAGVSQTPSNKVTEKGKYVELRCDPISGHTALYWYRQSLGQGPEFLIYFQGTGAADDSGLPNDRFFAVRPEGSVSTLKIQRTERGDSAVYLCASSLGREYEQYFGPGTRLTVT.

This clone occurred a few times. The chain carries TRBV5-1 and TRBJ1-1; TRBD1 matches at 8 bases. Germline loops: CDR1 SGHRS, CDR2 YFSETQ. This CDR3 has 16 residues. The J segment lost 1 base and the V segment lost 4 bases, leaving 9 bases of the junction unmatched. The CDR3 spells CASSIGQGARNTEAFF. CDR3 DNA sequence: TGCGCCAGCAGCATAGGACAGGGCGCACGGAACACTGAAGCTTTCTTT.